The 2 T cell receptor beta chains presented below share a single source sample, sequenced in a study of T cell responses to AZD1222 COVID-19 vaccine. The protocol was immunoSEQ multiplex PCR, while the TCRdb copy is restricted to in-frame clones and leaves out a portion. The sample records 100,000 to 120,000 clones, more than 75% being singletons. Material: peripheral blood, obtained on day 0 of AZD1222 vaccination. The origin of the receptors is an adult in good health.

This chain joins TRBV10-3 and TRBJ2-7, with 7 bases that match TRBD2. The junction had 2 bases not matched to a gene; V was cut back by 0 bases and J by 6 bases. This CDR3 region has 13 residues. Germline CDR1 and CDR2: ENHRY and SYGVKD. CDR3 bases: TGTGCCATCAGTGAGTCCCCGGGGGGCGAGCAGTACTTC. The encoded protein is CAISESPGGEQYF.

The chain has TRBV7-2 and TRBJ1-1; a weak D match, TRBD1 (5 bases). The CDR3 consists of 16 residues. With 2 bases removed from V and 5 bases from J, the gap between germline ends came to 18 bases. The germline V gene has CDR1 SGHTA and CDR2 FQGNSA. The CDR3 protein is CASSLYSSGGWTEAFF. The CDR3 bases are TGTGCCAGCAGCTTATACTCTAGCGGGGGGTGGACTGAAGCTTTCTTT. The whole variable domain, filled in from reference TRBV7-2 and TRBJ1-1, reads GAGVSQSPSNKVTEKGKDVELRCDPISGHTALYWYRQSLGQGLEFLIYFQGNSAPDKSGLPSDRFSAERTGGSVSTLTIQRTQQEDSAVYLCASSLYSSGGWTEAFFGQGTRLTVV.